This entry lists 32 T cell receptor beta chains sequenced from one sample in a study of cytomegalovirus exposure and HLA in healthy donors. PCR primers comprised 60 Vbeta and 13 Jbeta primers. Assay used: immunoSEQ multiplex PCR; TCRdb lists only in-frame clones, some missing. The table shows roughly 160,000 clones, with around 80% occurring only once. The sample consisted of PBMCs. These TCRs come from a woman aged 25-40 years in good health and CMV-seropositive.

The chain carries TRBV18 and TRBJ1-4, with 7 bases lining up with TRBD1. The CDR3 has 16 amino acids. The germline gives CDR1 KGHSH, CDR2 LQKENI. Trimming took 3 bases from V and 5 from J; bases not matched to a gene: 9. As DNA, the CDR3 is TGTGCCAGCTCACCGACGCGTGCAGGGGGAAATGAAAAACTGTTTTTT. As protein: CASSPTRAGGNEKLFF.

CDR3 DNA: TGCGCCAGCAGTGTACCCGGGGGAACGCGGAATTCACCCCTCCACTTT. Translation: CASSVPGGTRNSPLHF. This rearrangement joins TRBV10-2 to TRBJ1-6, with D perhaps matching TRBD1 (5 bases). The CDR3 has 16 residues. CDR1 and CDR2 (germline): WSHSY, SAAADI. V was cut by 4 bases and J by 7 bases, with 17 bases left in between.

This chain's CDR3 is CASSHGNTIYF. CDR3 coding DNA: TGTGCCAGCAGCCACGGGAACACCATATATTTT. The chain uses TRBV6-5 and TRBJ1-3; D is unclear. The CDR3 covers 11 residues. Trimming removed 6 bases at V and 7 bases at J, with 7 bases between. Germline V CDR1 and CDR2: MNHEY, SVGAGI.

CDR3 nucleotide sequence: TGTGCCAGCAGCTTAGGTAGGGACAGATACAATCAGCCCCAGCATTTT. It is translated as CASSLGRDRYNQPQHF. V and J are TRBV7-2 and TRBJ1-5; 7 bases line up with TRBD1. Germline V gene lookup returns CDR1 SGHTA and CDR2 FQGNSA. There are 16 residues in the CDR3. Unmatched junction bases numbered 6, after V lost 1 base and J lost 3 bases.

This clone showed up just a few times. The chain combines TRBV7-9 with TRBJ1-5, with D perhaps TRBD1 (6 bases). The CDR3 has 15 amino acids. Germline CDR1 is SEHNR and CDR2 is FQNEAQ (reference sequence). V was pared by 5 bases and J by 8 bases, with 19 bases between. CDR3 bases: TGTGCCAGCAGCCCCTCGGTGGACAGAATAGAGCCCCAGCATTTT. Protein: CASSPSVDRIEPQHF.

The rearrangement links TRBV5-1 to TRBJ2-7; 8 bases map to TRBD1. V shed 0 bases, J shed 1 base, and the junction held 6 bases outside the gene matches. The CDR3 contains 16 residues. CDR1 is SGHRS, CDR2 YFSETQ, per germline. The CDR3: CASSLARGQGSYEQYF. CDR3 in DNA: TGCGCCAGCAGCTTGGCCAGGGGGCAAGGATCCTACGAGCAGTACTTC.

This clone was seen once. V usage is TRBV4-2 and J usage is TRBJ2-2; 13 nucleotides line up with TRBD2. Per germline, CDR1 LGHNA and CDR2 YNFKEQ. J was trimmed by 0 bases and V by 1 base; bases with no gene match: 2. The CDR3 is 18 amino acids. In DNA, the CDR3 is TGTGCCAGCAGCCAAGCAACTAGCGGGGGGGCGAACACCGGGGAGCTGTTTTTT. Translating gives CASSQATSGGANTGELFF.

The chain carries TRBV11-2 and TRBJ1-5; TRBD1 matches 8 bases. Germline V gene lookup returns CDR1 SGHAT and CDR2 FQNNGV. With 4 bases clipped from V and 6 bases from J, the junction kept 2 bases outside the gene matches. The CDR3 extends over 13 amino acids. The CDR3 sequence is CASSWTGRQPQHF. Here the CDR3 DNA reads TGTGCCAGCAGCTGGACAGGGCGTCAGCCCCAGCATTTT. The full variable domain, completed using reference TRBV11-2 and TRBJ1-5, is EAGVAQSPRYKIIEKRQSVAFWCNPISGHATLYWYQQILGQGPKLLIQFQNNGVVDDSQLPKDRFSAERLKGVDSTLKIQPAKLEDSAVYLCASSWTGRQPQHFGDGTRLSIL.

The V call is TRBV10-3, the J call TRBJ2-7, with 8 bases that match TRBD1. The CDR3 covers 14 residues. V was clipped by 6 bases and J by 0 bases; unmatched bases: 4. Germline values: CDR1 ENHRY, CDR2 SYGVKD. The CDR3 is CAIRGTGPSYEQYF. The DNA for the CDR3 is TGTGCCATCAGGGGGACAGGACCCTCCTACGAGCAGTACTTC.

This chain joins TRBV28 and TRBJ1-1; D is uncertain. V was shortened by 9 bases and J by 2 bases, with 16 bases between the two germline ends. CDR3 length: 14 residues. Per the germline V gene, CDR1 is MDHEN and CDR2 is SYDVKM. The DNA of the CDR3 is TGTGCCAGTCACTCAACCGGTCGCAACACTGAAGCTTTCTTT. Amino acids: CASHSTGRNTEAFF.

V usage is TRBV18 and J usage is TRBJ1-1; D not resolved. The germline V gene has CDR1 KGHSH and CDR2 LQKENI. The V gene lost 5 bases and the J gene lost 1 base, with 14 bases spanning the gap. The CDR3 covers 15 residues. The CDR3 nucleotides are TGTGCCAGCTCAGACTCAAGGTTGGGGAACACTGAAGCTTTCTTT. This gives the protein CASSDSRLGNTEAFF.

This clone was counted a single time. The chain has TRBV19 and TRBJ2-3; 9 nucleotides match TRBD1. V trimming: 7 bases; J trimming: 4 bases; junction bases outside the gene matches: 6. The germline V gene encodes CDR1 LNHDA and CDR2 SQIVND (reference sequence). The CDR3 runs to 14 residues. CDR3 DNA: TGTGCCAGTAACGAAGACAGGGGGGCAGATACGCAGTATTTT. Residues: CASNEDRGADTQYF. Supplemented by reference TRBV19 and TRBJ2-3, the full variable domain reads DGGITQSPKYLFRKEGQNVTLSCEQNLNHDAMYWYRQDPGQGLRLIYYSQIVNDFQKGDIAEGYSVSREKKESFPLTVTSAQKNPTAFYLCASNEDRGADTQYFGPGTRLTVL.

CDR3 sequence (DNA): TGCGCCAGCAGCCAAGAACCAGGGCTTAGCTACACCTTC. Encoded protein: CASSQEPGLSYTF. V and J are TRBV4-3 and TRBJ1-2, with D perhaps matching TRBD1 (5 bases). CDR1 and CDR2 from the germline V gene are LGHNA and YSLEER. Trimming stripped 0 bases from V and 9 bases from J, with 11 bases between. This CDR3 has 13 residues.

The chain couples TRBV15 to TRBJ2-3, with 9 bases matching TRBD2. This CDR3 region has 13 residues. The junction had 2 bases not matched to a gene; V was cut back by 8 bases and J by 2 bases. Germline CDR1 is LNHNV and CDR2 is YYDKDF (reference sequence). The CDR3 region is CATERGDTDTQYF. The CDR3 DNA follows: TGTGCCACCGAGCGGGGGGACACAGATACGCAGTATTTT.

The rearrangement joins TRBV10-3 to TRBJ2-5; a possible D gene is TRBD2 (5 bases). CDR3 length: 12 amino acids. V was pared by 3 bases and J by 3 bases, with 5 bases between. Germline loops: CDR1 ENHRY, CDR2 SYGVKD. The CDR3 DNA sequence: TGTGCCATCAGTGAAGCGGAAGAGACCCAGTACTTC. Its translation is CAISEAEETQYF.

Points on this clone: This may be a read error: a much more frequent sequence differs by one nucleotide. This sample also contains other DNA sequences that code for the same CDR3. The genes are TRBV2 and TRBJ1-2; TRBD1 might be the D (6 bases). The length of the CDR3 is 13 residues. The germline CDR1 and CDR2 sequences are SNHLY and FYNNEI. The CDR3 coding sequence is TGTGCCAGCAGTGTCCAGGGGCTCTATGGCTATACCTTC. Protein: CASSVQGLYGYTF. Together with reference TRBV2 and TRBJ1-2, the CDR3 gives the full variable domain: EPEVTQTPSHQVTQMGQEVILRCVPISNHLYFYWYRQILGQKVEFLVSFYNNEISEKSEIFDDQFSVERPDGSNFTLKIRSTKLEDSAMYFCASSVQGLYGYTFGSGTRLTVV.

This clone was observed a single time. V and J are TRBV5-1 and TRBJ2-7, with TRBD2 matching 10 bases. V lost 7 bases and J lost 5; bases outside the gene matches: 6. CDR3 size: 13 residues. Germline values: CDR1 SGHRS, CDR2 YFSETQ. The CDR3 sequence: CASQRGGPDEQYF. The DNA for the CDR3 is TGCGCCAGCCAGCGGGGGGGCCCCGACGAGCAGTACTTC.

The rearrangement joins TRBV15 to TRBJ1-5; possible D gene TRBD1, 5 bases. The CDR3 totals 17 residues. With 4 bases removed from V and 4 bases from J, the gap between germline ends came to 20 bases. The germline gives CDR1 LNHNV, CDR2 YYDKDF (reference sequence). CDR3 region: CATSKRRRGSNNQPQHF. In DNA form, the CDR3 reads TGTGCCACCAGCAAAAGACGGAGGGGCTCAAATAATCAGCCCCAGCATTTT. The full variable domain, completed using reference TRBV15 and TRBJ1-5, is DAMVIQNPRYQVTQFGKPVTLSCSQTLNHNVMYWYQQKSSQAPKLLFHYYDKDFNNEADTPDNFQSRRPNTSFCFLDIRSPGLGDTAMYLCATSKRRRGSNNQPQHFGDGTRLSIL.

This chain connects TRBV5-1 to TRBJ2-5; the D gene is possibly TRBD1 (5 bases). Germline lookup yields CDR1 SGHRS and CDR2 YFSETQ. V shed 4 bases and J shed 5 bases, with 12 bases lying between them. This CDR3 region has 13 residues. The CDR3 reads CASSQTGRETQYF. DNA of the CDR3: TGCGCCAGCAGCCAAACAGGACGGGAGACCCAGTACTTC.

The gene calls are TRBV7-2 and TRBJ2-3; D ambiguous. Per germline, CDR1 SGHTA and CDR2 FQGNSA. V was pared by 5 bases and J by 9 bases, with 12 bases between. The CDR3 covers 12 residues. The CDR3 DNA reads TGTGCCAGCAGCCCCGGAAGAGCGACGCAGTATTTT. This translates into CASSPGRATQYF. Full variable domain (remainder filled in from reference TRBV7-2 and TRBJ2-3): GAGVSQSPSNKVTEKGKDVELRCDPISGHTALYWYRQSLGQGLEFLIYFQGNSAPDKSGLPSDRFSAERTGGSVSTLTIQRTQQEDSAVYLCASSPGRATQYFGPGTRLTVL.

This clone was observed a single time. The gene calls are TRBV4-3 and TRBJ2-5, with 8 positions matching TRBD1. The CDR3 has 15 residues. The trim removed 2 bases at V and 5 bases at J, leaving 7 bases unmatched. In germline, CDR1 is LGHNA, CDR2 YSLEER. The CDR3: CASSQIHDRGETQYF. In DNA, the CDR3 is TGCGCCAGCAGCCAAATCCACGACAGGGGCGAGACCCAGTACTTC.

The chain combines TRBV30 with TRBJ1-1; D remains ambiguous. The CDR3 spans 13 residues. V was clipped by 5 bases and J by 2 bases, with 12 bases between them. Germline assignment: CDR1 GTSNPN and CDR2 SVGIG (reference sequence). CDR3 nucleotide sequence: TGTGCCTGGGAGAAGGGAGGTAACACTGAAGCTTTCTTT. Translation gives CAWEKGGNTEAFF.

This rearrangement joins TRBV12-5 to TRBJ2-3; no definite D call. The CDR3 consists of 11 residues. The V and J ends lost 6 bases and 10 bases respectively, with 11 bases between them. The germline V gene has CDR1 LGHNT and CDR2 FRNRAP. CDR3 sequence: CASGLSGAQYF. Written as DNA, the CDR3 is TGTGCTAGTGGCCTTAGTGGTGCGCAGTATTTT.

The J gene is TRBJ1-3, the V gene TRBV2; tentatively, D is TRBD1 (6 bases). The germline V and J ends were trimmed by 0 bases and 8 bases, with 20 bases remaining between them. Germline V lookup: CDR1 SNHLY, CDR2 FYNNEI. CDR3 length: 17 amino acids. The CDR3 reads CASSEAFPGQRTDTIYF. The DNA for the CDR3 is TGTGCCAGCAGTGAAGCTTTTCCGGGCCAAAGGACAGACACCATATATTTT.

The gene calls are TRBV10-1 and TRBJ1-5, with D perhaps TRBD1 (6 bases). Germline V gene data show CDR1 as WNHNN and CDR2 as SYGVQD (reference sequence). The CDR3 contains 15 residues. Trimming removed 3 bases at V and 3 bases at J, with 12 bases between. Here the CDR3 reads CASSEKQGLNQPQHF. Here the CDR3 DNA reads TGCGCCAGCAGTGAAAAACAGGGTCTCAATCAGCCCCAGCATTTT.

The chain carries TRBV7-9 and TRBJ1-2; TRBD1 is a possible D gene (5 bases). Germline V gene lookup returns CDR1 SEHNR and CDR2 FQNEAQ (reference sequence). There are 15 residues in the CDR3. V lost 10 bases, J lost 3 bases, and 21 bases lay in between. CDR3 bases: TGTGCCACTGGGGGGGAGGAGGGAGAGGACTATGGCTACACCTTC. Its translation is CATGGEEGEDYGYTF.

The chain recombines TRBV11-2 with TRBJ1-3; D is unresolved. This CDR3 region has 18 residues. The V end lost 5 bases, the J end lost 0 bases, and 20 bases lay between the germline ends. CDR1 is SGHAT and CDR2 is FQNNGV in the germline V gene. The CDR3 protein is CASSHLRGDASSGNTIYF. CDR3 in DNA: TGTGCCAGCAGCCACTTAAGAGGCGACGCCAGCTCTGGAAACACCATATATTTT. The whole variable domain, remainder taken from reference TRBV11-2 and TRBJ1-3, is EAGVAQSPRYKIIEKRQSVAFWCNPISGHATLYWYQQILGQGPKLLIQFQNNGVVDDSQLPKDRFSAERLKGVDSTLKIQPAKLEDSAVYLCASSHLRGDASSGNTIYFGEGSWLTVV.

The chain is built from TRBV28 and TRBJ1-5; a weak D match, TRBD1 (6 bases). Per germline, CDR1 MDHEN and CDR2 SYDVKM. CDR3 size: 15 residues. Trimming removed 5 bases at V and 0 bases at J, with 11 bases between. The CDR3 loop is CASSEQGYSNQPQHF. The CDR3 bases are TGTGCCAGCAGTGAACAGGGATATAGCAATCAGCCCCAGCATTTT.

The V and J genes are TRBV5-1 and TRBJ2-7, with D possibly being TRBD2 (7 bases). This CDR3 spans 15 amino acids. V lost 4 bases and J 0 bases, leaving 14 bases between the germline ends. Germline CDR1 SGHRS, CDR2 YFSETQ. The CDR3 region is CASSPRGASSYEQYF. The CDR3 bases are TGCGCCAGCAGCCCCCGGGGGGCCAGCTCCTACGAGCAGTACTTC.

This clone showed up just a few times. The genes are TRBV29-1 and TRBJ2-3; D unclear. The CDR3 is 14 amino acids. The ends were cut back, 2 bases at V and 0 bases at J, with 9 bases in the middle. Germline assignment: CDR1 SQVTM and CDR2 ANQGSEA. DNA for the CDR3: TGCAGCGTTGAAAAACTTACTAGCACAGATACGCAGTATTTT. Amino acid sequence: CSVEKLTSTDTQYF.

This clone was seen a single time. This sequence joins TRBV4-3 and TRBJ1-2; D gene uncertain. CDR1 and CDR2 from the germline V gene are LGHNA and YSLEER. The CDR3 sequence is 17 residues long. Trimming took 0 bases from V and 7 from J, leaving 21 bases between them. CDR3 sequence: CASSQDPVGVVGRGYTF. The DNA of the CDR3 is TGCGCCAGCAGCCAAGATCCTGTCGGGGTAGTTGGTCGTGGCTACACCTTC.

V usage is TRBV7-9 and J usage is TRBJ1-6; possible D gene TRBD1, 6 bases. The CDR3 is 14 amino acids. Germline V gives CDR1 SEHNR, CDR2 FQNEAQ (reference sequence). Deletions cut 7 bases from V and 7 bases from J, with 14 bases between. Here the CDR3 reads CASTLDSENSPLHF. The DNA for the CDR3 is TGTGCCAGCACTCTGGACAGCGAAAATTCACCCCTCCACTTT.